This is a list of T cell receptor beta chains from one sample in a study of blood T cell repertoires in COVID-19. Sequencing used immunoSEQ multiplex PCR; TCRdb keeps in-frame clones, though not all of them. Of some 180,000 clones in the sample, roughly 85% are singletons; the top ten hold 6.2%. Sequenced: PBMCs or T cells enriched from blood (not recorded which). The receptors come from a man aged 35 to 55 who had recovered from COVID-19. Both conserved end residues are part of each CDR3. D genes are given only for firm matches. Expanded clones are given a class, and other clones once, few, many or no size at all.

V	size	length	D	J	DNA	CDR3
TRBV2	-	13	-	TRBJ1-4	TGTGCCAGCGGGCCTATGTCTTGGGAAAAACTGTTTTTT	CASGPMSWEKLFF
TRBV2	-	13	-	TRBJ2-7	TGTGCCAGCAGGCAAGATTGGAGCTACGAGCAGTACTTC	CASRQDWSYEQYF
TRBV2	-	15	-	TRBJ2-3	TGTGCCAGCAGTGATACAGGGCAGGCCACAGATACGCAGTATTTT	CASSDTGQATDTQYF
TRBV13	-	18	TRBD2	TRBJ2-6	TGTGCCAGCAGTTCCCGAGGACTAGCCCACTCTGGGGCCAACGTCCTGACTTTC	CASSSRGLAHSGANVLTF
TRBV25-1	-	13	-	TRBJ2-5	TGTGCCAGCAGTGAATATGGTAGAGAGACCCAGTACTTC	CASSEYGRETQYF
TRBV2	-	14	-	TRBJ1-5	TGTGCCAGCAGATCGGACAATGGTCATCAGCCCCAGCATTTT	CASRSDNGHQPQHF
TRBV10-3	-	16	TRBD2	TRBJ2-3	TGTGCCATCAGTGCGGGGACTAGCGGGAGGAGGCATACGCAGTATTTT	CAISAGTSGRRHTQYF
TRBV28	-	17	-	TRBJ1-6	TGTGCCAGCAGTTATACTCCGGGCAGGGCTCATAATTCACCCCTCCACTTT	CASSYTPGRAHNSPLHF
TRBV28	once	14	TRBD1	TRBJ1-5	TGTGCCAGCAGTTACAGGGGCGGCAATCAGCCCCAGCATTTT	CASSYRGGNQPQHF
TRBV7-8	-	17	-	TRBJ2-1	TGTGCCAGCAGCTTAGGAGGGCCGAGCGTGGCTAACAATGAGCAGTTCTTC	CASSLGGPSVANNEQFF
TRBV30	few	18	TRBD2	TRBJ2-1	TGTGCCTCGGATACTAGGGGACCGGGACTAGGTGGTTGGAATGAGCAGTTCTTC	CASDTRGPGLGGWNEQFF
TRBV19	-	17	-	TRBJ2-2	TGTGCCAGTAGGCCCCCTTGGCGGGGGCCCGACACCGGGGAGCTGTTTTTT	CASRPPWRGPDTGELFF
TRBV4-1	once	14	-	TRBJ1-1	TGCGCCAGCAGCCACCCAGGGATGAACACTGAAGCTTTCTTT	CASSHPGMNTEAFF
TRBV7-9	-	14	-	TRBJ1-2	TGTGCCAGCAGCTCATCGGGGGGCAACTATGGCTACACCTTC	CASSSSGGNYGYTF
TRBV11-1	-	13	-	TRBJ2-5	TGTGCCAGCAGTCCCCAGGGGACGGAGACCCAGTACTTC	CASSPQGTETQYF
TRBV19	-	14	-	TRBJ2-1	TGTGCCAGTAGTCCCGGACAGACCTACAATGAGCAGTTCTTC	CASSPGQTYNEQFF
TRBV4-1	once	13	TRBD1	TRBJ2-7	TGCGCCAGCAGCCCGCAGGGGGTCTACGAGCAGTACTTC	CASSPQGVYEQYF
TRBV7-6	-	15	-	TRBJ2-7	TGTGCCAGCAGCTCCTCTGACGGGAGTGGTTACGAGCAGTACTTC	CASSSSDGSGYEQYF
TRBV9	-	16	TRBD2	TRBJ2-5	TGTGCCAGCAGCCCCCAATTAGCGGGAGGCAAAGAGACCCAGTACTTC	CASSPQLAGGKETQYF
TRBV7-9	few	13	-	TRBJ2-7	TGTGCCAGCAGCTTTGACAGGTTCTACGAGCAGTACTTC	CASSFDRFYEQYF
TRBV3-1/TRBV3-2	many	18	-	TRBJ2-3	TGTGCCAGCAGCCAAGAGGAGGGCAGTGAGCGGCTCACAGATACGCAGTATTTT	CASSQEEGSERLTDTQYF
TRBV5-1	-	14	-	TRBJ1-1	TGCGCCAGCAGCTTGAGGCAGGTGAACACTGAAGCTTTCTTT	CASSLRQVNTEAFF
TRBV7-2	-	19	-	TRBJ2-7	TGTGCCAGCAGCCCCGATAGGCGGGGGCCATCTTATGATCCCTACGAGCAGTACTTC	CASSPDRRGPSYDPYEQYF
TRBV18	-	15	-	TRBJ2-7	TGTGCCAGCTCCCCTGGACGGGGGGACACCTACGAGCAGTACTTC	CASSPGRGDTYEQYF
TRBV10-3	-	15	TRBD2	TRBJ2-1	TGTGCCACCAAAGCCTCGGGGGGGGAATACAATGAGCAGTTCTTC	CATKASGGEYNEQFF
TRBV3-1/TRBV3-2	-	11	-	TRBJ1-2	TGTGCCAGCAGCCAGGTAGATGGCTACACCTTC	CASSQVDGYTF
TRBV30	-	12	-	TRBJ1-2	TGTGCCTGGAGTGCAGGGGACTATGGCTACACCTTC	CAWSAGDYGYTF
TRBV7-8	-	16	TRBD2	TRBJ2-5	TGTGCCAGCAGCGCGTCAGTGGCTAGCGGGCAAGAGACCCAGTACTTC	CASSASVASGQETQYF